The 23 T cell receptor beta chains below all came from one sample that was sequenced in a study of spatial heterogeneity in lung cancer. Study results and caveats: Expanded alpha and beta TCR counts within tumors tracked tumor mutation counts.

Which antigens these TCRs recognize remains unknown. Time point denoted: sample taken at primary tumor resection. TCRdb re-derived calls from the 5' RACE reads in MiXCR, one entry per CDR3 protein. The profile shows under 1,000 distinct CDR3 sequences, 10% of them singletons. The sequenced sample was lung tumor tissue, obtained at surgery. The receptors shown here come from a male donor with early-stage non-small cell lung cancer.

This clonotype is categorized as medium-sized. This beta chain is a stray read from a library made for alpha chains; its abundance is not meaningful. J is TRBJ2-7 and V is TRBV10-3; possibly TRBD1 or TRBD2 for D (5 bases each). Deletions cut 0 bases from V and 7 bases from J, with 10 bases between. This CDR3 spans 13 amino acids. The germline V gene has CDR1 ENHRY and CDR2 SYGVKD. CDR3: CAISESGTREQYF. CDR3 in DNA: TGTGCCATCAGTGAGTCCGGGACGAGGGAGCAGTACTTC.

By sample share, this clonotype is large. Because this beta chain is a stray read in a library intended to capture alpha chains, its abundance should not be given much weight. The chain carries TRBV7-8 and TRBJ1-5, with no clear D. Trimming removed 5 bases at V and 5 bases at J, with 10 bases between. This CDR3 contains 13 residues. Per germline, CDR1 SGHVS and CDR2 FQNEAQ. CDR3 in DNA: TGTGCCAGCAGCCCCGGGTGGGATCAGCCCCAGCATTTT. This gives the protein CASSPGWDQPQHF.

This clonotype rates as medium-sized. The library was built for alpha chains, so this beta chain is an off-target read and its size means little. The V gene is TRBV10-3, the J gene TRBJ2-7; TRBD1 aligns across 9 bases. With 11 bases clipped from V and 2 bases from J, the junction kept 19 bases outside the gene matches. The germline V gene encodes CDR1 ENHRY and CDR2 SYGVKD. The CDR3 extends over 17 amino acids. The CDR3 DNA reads TGTGCCGCCCCTGGACAGGGGTGGTCCTCAGCGCCCTACGAGCAGTACTTC. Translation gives CAAPGQGWSSAPYEQYF.

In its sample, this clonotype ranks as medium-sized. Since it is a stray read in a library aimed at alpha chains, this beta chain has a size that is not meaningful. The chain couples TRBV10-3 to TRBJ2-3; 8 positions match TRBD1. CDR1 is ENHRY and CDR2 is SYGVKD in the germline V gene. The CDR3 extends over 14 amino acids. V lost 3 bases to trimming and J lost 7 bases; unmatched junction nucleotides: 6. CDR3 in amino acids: CAISDGQGANTQYF. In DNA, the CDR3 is TGTGCCATCAGTGACGGGCAGGGGGCAAATACGCAGTATTTT.

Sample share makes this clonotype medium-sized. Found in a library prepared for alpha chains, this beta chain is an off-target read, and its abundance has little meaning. The CDR3 here is CASSTRDARDEKLFF. In DNA form, the CDR3 reads TGTGCCAGTAGTACCCGGGACGCGAGGGATGAAAAACTGTTTTTT. This rearrangement joins TRBV19 to TRBJ1-4; possible D gene TRBD1, 5 bases. V lost 4 bases to trimming and J lost 6 bases, with 15 bases between them. The germline V gene has CDR1 LNHDA and CDR2 SQIVND (reference sequence). This CDR3 comprises 15 residues.

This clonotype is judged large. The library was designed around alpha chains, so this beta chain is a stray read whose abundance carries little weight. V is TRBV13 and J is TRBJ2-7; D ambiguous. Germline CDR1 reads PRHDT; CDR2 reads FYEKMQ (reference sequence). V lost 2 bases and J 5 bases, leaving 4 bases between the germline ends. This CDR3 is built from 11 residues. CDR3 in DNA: TGTGCCAGCAGCTTAAGGGACGAGCAGTACTTC. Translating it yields CASSLRDEQYF. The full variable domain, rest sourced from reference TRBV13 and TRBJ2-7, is AAGVIQSPRHLIKEKRETATLKCYPIPRHDTVYWYQQGPGQDPQFLISFYEKMQSDKGSIPDRFSAQQFSDYHSELNMSSLELGDSALYFCASSLRDEQYFGPGTRLTVT.

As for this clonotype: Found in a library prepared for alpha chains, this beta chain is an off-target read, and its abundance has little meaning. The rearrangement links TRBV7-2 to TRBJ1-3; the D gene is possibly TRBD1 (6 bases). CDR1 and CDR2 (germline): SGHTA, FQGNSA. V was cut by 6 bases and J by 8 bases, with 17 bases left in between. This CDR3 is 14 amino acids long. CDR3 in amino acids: CASSSGEKVDTIYF. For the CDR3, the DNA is TGTGCCAGCAGTTCAGGGGAGAAGGTAGACACCATATATTTT.

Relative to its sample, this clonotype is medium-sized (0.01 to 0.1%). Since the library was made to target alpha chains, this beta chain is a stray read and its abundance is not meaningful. The CDR3 DNA reads as TGTGCCAGCAGCTTAGCCGGGGGGGCCAATGAGCAGTTCTTC. This encodes CASSLAGGANEQFF. The chain joins TRBV7-2 to TRBJ2-1, with TRBD2 matching over 8 bases. The germline V gene has CDR1 SGHTA and CDR2 FQGNSA. The CDR3 runs 14 residues. V lost 0 bases and J lost 6; bases outside the gene matches: 1.

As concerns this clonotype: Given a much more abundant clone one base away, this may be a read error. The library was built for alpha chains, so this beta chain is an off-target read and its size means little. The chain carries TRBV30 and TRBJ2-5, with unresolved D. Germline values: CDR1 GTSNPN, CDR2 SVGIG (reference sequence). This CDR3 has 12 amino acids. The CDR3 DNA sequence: TGTGTCTGGAGTGCTAGGGAAGAGACCCAGTACTTC. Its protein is CVWSAREETQYF.

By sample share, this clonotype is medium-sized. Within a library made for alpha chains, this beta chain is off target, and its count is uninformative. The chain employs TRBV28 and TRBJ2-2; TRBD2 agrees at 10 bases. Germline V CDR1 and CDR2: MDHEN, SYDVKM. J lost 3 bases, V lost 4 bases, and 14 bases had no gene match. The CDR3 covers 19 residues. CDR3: CASSSYREKRGGYTGELFF. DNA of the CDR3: TGTGCCAGCAGTTCGTACCGCGAAAAGCGGGGGGGCTACACCGGGGAGCTGTTTTTT.

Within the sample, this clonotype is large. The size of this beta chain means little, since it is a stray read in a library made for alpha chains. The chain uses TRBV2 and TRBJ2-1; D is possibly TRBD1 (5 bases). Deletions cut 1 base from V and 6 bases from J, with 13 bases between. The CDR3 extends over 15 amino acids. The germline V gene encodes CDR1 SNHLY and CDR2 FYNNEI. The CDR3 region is CASSEGTTALNEQFF. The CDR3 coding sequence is TGTGCCAGCAGTGAAGGAACGACAGCTCTCAATGAGCAGTTCTTC.

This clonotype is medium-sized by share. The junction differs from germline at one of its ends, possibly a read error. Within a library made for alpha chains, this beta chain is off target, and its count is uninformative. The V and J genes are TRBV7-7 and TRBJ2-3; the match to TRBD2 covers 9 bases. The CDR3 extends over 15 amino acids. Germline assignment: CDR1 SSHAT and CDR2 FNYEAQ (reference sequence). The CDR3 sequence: CASSLSGSIGDTQYF. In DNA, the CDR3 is TGTGCTAGCAGCCTTAGCGGGAGTATCGGAGATACGCAGTATTTT.

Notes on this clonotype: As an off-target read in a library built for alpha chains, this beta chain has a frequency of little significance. The CDR3 DNA reads TGTGCCAGCAGTTTAGGGACAGGACGATTTGAAAACACTGAAGCTTTCTTT. This encodes CASSLGTGRFENTEAFF. This chain joins TRBV27 and TRBJ1-1; 8 positions match TRBD1. From germline, CDR1 is MNHEY and CDR2 SMNVEV (reference sequence). The CDR3 has 17 amino acids. Trimming removed 2 bases from V and 2 bases from J; junction bases left unmatched: 10.

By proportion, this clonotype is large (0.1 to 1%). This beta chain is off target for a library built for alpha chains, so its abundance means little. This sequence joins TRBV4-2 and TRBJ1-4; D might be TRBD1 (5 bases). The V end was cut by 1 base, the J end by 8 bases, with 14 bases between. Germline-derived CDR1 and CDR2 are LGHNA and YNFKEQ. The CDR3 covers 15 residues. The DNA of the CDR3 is TGTGCCAGCAGCCAAGTTGGAGGGAGGGACGAAAAACTGTTTTTT. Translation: CASSQVGGRDEKLFF.

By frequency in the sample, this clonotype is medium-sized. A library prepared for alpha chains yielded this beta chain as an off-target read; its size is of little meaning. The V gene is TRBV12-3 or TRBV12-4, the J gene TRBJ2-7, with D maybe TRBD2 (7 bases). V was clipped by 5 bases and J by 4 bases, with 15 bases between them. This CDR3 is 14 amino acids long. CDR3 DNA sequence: TGTGCCAGCAGTCTAGGGGGGGCCGGTTACGAGCAGTACGTC. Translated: CASSLGGAGYEQYV.

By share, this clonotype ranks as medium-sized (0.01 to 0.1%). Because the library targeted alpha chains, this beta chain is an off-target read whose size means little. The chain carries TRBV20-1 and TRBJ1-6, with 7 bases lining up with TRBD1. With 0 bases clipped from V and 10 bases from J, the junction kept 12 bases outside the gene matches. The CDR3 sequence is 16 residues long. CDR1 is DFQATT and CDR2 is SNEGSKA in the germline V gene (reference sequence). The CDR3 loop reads CSARDHVGQGGSPLHF. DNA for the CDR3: TGCAGTGCTAGAGATCACGTCGGGCAGGGGGGGTCACCCCTCCACTTT.

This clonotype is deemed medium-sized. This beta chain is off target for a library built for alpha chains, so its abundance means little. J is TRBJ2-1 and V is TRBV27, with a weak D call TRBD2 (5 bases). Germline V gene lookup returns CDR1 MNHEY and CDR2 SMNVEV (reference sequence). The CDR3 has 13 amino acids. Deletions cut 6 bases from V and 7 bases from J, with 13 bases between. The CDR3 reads CASRAKPGNEQFF. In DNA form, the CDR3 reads TGTGCCAGCAGGGCGAAACCGGGGAATGAGCAGTTCTTC.

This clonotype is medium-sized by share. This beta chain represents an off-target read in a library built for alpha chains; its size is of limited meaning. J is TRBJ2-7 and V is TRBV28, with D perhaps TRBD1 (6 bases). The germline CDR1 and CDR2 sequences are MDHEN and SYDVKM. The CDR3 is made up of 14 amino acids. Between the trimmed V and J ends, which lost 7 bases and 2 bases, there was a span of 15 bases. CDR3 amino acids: CASTLDRTAYEQYF. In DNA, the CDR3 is TGTGCCAGCACCTTAGACAGGACCGCCTACGAGCAGTACTTC.

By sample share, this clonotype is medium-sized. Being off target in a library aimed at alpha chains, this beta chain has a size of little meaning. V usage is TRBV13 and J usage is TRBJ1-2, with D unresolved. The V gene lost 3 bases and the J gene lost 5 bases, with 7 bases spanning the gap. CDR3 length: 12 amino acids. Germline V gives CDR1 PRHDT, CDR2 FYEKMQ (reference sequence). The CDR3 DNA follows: TGTGCCAGCAGCTTTACGGATTATGGCTACACCTTC. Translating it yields CASSFTDYGYTF.

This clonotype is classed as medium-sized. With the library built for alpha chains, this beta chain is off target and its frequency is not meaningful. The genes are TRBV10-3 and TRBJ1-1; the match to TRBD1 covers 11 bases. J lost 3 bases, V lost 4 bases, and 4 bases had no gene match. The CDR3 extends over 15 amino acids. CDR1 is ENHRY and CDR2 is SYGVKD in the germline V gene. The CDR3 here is CAISAGQGADTEAFF. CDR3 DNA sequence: TGTGCCATCAGTGCTGGACAGGGGGCTGACACTGAAGCTTTCTTT.

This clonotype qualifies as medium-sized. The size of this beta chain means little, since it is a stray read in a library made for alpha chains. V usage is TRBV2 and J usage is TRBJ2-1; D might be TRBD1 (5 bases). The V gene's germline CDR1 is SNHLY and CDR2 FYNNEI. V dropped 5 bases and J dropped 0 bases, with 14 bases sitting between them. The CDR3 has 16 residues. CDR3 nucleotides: TGTGCCAGCAGTAGACCCTTGACAGCCTCCTACAATGAGCAGTTCTTC. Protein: CASSRPLTASYNEQFF.

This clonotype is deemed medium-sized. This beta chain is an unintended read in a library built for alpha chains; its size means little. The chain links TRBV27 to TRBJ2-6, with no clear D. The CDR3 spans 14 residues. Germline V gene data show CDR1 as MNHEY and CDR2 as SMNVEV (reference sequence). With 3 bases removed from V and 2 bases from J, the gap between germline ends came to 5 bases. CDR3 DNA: TGTGCCAGCAGTTTTTCAGCTGGGGCCAACGTCCTGACTTTC. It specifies CASSFSAGANVLTF.

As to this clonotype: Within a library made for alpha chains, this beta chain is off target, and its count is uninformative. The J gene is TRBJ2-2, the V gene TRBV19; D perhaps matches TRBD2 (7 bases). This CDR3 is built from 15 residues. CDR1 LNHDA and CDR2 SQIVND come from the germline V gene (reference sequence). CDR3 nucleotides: TGTGTGTCGGGGGGACACGAGGACCACACCGGGGAGCTGTTTTTT. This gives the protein CVSGGHEDHTGELFF.